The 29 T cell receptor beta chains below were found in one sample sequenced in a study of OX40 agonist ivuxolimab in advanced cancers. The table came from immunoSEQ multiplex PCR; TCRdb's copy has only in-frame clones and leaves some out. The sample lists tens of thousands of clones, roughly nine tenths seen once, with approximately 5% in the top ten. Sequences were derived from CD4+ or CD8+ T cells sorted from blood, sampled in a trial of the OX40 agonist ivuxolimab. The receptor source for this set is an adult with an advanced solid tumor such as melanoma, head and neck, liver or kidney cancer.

CDR3 loop: CASTMGWGGFTDTQYF. Here the CDR3 DNA reads TGTGCCAGCACCATGGGGTGGGGGGGTTTCACAGATACGCAGTATTTT. The chain couples TRBV11-2 to TRBJ2-3, with 7 bases fitting TRBD2. Germline V gene data show CDR1 as SGHAT and CDR2 as FQNNGV. This CDR3 is 16 amino acids long. Losses at the gene ends were 7 bases for V and 2 bases for J; bases not matched to a gene: 12. Drawing the rest from reference TRBV11-2 and TRBJ2-3, the complete variable domain is EAGVAQSPRYKIIEKRQSVAFWCNPISGHATLYWYQQILGQGPKLLIQFQNNGVVDDSQLPKDRFSAERLKGVDSTLKIQPAKLEDSAVYLCASTMGWGGFTDTQYFGPGTRLTVL.

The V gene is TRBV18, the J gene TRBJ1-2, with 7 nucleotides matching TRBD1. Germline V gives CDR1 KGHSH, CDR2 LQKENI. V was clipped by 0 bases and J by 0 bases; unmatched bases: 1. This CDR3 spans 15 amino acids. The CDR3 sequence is CASSPPGQPNYGYTF. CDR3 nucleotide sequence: TGTGCCAGCTCACCACCGGGACAGCCTAACTATGGCTACACCTTC.

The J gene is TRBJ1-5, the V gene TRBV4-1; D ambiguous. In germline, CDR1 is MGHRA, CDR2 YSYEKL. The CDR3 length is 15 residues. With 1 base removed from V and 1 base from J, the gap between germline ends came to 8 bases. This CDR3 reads CASSQGTMSNQPQHF. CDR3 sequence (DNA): TGCGCCAGCAGCCAAGGGACGATGAGCAATCAGCCCCAGCATTTT.

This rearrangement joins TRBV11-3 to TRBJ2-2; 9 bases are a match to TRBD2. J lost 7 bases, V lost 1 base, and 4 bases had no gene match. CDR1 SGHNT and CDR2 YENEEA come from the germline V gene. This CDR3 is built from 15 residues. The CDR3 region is CASSLGLAGVGELFF. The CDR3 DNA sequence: TGTGCCAGCAGCTTAGGCTTAGCGGGAGTCGGGGAGCTGTTTTTT.

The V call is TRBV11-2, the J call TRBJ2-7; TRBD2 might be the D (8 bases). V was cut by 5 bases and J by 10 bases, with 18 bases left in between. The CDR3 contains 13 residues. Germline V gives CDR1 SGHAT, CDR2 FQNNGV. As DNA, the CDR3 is TGTGCCAGCAGCCGGGAGGGGGCCTCGGAACAGTACTTC. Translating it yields CASSREGASEQYF. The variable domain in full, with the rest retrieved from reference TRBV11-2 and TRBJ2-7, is EAGVAQSPRYKIIEKRQSVAFWCNPISGHATLYWYQQILGQGPKLLIQFQNNGVVDDSQLPKDRFSAERLKGVDSTLKIQPAKLEDSAVYLCASSREGASEQYFGPGTRLTVT.

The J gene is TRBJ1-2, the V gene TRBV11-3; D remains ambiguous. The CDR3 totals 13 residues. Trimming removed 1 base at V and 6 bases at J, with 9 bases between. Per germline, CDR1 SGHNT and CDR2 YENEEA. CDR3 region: CASSLGQVDGYTF. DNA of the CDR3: TGTGCCAGCAGCTTAGGTCAGGTCGATGGCTACACCTTC.

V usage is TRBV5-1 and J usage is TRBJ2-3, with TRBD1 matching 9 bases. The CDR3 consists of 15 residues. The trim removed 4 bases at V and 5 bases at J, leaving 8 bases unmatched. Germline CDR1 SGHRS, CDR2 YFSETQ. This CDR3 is CASSQSQGARDTQYF. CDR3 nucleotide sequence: TGCGCCAGCAGCCAATCACAGGGGGCTAGAGATACGCAGTATTTT. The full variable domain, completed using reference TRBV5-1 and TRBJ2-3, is KAGVTQTPRYLIKTRGQQVTLSCSPISGHRSVSWYQQTPGQGLQFLFEYFSETQRNKGNFPGRFSGRQFSNSRSEMNVSTLELGDSALYLCASSQSQGARDTQYFGPGTRLTVL.

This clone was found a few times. The CDR3 loop is CASRAGGYGTGELFF. Here the CDR3 DNA reads TGTGCCAGCAGGGCAGGGGGCTATGGCACCGGGGAGCTGTTTTTT. This sequence joins TRBV6-1 and TRBJ2-2; 8 bases are shared with TRBD1. Trimming took 6 bases from V and 4 from J; bases not matched to a gene: 7. The CDR3 runs to 15 residues. The germline V gene has CDR1 MNHNS and CDR2 SASEGT.

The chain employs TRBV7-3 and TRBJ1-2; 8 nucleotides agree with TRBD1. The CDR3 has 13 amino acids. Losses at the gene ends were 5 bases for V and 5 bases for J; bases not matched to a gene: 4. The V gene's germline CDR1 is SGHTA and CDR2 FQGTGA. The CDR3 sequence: CASSPGQGYGYTF. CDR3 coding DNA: TGTGCCAGCAGCCCCGGACAGGGTTATGGCTACACCTTC.

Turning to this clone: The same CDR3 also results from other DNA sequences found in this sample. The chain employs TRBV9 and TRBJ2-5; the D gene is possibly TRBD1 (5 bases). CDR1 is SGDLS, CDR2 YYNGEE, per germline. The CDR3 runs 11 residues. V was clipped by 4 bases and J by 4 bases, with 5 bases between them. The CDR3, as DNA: TGTGCCAGCAGCAGGGGAGAGACCCAGTACTTC. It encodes CASSRGETQYF.

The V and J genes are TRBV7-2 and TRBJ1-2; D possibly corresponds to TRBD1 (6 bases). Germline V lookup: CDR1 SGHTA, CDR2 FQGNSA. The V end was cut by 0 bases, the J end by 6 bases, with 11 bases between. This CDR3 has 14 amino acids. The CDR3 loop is CASSLASGADGYTF. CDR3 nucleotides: TGTGCCAGCAGCTTAGCGTCAGGGGCTGATGGCTACACCTTC.

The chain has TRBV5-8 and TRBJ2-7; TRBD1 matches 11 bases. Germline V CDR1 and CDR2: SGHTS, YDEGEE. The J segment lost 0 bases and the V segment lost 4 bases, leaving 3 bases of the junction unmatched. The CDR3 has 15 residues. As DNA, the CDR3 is TGTGCCAGCAGCCGGACAGGGGGCCTCTCCTACGAGCAGTACTTC. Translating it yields CASSRTGGLSYEQYF.

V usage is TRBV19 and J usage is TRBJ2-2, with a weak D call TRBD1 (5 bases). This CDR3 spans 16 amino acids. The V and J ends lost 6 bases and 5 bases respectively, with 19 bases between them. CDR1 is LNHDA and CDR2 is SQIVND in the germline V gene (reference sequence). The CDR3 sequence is CASRGAEQVLTGELFF. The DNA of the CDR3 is TGTGCCAGTAGGGGCGCGGAACAGGTCCTTACCGGGGAGCTGTTTTTT.

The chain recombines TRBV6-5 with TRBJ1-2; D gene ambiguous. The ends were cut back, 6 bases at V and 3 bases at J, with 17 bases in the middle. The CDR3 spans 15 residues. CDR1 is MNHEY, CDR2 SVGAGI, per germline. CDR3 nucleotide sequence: TGTGCCAGCAGCGCACAAGGATGGGGTGACTATGGCTACACCTTC. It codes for CASSAQGWGDYGYTF.

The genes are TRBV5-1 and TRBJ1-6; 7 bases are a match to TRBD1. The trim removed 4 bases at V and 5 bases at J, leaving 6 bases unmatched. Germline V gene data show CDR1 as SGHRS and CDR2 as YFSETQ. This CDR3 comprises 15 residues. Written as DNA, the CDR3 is TGCGCCAGCAGCCCCGGGACAGACGATAATTCACCCCTCCACTTT. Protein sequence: CASSPGTDDNSPLHF.

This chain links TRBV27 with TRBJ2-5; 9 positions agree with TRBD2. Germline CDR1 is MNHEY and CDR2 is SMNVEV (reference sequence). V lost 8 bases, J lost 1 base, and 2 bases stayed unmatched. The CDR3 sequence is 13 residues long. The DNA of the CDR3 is TGTGCCAGCCGGGGACTAGCCCAAGAGACCCAGTACTTC. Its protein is CASRGLAQETQYF.

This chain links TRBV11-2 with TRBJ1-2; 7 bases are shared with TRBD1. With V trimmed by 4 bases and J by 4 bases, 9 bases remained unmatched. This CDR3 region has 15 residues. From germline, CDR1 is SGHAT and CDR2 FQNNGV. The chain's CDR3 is CASSSYRQGTYGYTF. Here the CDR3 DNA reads TGTGCCAGCAGCTCGTATCGACAGGGAACCTATGGCTACACCTTC. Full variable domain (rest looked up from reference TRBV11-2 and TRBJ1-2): EAGVAQSPRYKIIEKRQSVAFWCNPISGHATLYWYQQILGQGPKLLIQFQNNGVVDDSQLPKDRFSAERLKGVDSTLKIQPAKLEDSAVYLCASSSYRQGTYGYTFGSGTRLTVV.

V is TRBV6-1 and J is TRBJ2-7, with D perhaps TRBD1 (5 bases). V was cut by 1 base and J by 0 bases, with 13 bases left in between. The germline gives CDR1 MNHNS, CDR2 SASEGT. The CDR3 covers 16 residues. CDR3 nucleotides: TGTGCCAGCAGTGAAGTGATGACAGCAGCCTCCTACGAGCAGTACTTC. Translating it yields CASSEVMTAASYEQYF.

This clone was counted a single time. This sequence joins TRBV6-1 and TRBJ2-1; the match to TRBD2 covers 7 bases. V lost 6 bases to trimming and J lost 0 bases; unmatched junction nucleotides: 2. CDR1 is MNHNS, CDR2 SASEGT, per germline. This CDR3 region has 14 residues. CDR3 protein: CASSERDSYNEQFF. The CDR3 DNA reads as TGTGCCAGCAGCGAGCGGGACTCCTACAATGAGCAGTTCTTC.

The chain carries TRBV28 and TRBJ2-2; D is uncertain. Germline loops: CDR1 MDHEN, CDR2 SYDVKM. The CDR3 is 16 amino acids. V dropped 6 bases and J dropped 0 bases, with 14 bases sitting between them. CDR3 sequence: CASRTDGAANTGELFF. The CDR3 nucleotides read TGTGCCAGCAGGACCGACGGAGCCGCGAACACCGGGGAGCTGTTTTTT. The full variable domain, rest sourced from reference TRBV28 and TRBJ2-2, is DVKVTQSSRYLVKRTGEKVFLECVQDMDHENMFWYRQDPGLGLRLIYFSYDVKMKEKGDIPEGYSVSREKKERFSLILESASTNQTSMYLCASRTDGAANTGELFFGEGSRLTVL.

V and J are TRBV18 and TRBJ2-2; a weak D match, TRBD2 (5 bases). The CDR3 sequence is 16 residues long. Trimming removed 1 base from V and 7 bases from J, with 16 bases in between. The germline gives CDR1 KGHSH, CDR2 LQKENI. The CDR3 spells CASSPRGLAAVGELFF. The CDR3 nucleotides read TGTGCCAGCTCACCACGTGGGCTAGCTGCGGTCGGGGAGCTGTTTTTT.

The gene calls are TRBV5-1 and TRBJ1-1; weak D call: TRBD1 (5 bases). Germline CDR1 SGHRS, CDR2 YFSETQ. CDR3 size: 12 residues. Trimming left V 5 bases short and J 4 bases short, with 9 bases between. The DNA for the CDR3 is TGCGCCAGCAGGAATGGGGGCACTGAAGCTTTCTTT. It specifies CASRNGGTEAFF.

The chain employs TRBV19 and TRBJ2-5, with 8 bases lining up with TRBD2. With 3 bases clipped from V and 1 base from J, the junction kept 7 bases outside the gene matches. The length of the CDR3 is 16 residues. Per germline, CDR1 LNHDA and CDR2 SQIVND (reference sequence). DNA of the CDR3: TGTGCCAGTAGTATGGTTAGCGGGACCTTCCAAGAGACCCAGTACTTC. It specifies CASSMVSGTFQETQYF. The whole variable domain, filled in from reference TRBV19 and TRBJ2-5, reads DGGITQSPKYLFRKEGQNVTLSCEQNLNHDAMYWYRQDPGQGLRLIYYSQIVNDFQKGDIAEGYSVSREKKESFPLTVTSAQKNPTAFYLCASSMVSGTFQETQYFGPGTRLLVL.

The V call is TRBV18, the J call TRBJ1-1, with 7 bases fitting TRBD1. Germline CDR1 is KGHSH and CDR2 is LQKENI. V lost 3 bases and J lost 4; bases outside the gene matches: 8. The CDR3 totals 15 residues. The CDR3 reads CASSPLEGASTEAFF. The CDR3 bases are TGTGCCAGCTCACCGCTGGAGGGGGCGAGCACTGAAGCTTTCTTT.

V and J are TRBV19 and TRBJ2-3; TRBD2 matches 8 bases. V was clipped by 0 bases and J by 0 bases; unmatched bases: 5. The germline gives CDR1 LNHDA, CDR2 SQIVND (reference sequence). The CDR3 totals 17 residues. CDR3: CASSIETSGPSTDTQYF. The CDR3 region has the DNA TGTGCCAGTAGTATAGAAACTAGCGGACCCAGCACAGATACGCAGTATTTT.

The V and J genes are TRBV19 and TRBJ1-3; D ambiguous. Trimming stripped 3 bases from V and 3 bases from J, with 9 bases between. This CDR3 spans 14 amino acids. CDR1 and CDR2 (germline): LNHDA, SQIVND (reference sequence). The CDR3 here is CASSIATGGNTIYF. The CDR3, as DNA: TGTGCCAGTAGTATCGCGACGGGTGGAAACACCATATATTTT.

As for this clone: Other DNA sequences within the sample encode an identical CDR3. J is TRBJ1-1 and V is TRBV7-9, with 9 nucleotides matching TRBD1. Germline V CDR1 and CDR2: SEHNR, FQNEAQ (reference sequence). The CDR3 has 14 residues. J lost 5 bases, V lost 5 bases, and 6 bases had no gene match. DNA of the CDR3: TGTGCCAGCAGCCTGGACAGGGGCGGTACTGAAGCTTTCTTT. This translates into CASSLDRGGTEAFF.

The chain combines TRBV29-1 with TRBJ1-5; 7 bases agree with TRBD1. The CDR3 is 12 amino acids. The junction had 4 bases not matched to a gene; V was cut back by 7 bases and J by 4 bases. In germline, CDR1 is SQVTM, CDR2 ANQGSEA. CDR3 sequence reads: CSARQGNQPQHF. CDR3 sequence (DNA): TGCAGCGCTCGACAGGGAAATCAGCCCCAGCATTTT.

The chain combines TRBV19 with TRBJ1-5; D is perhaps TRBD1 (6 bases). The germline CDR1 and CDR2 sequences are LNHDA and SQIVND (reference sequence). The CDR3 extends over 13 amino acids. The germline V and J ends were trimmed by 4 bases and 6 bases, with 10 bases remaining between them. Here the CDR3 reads CASSRGQSQPQHF. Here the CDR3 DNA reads TGTGCCAGTAGTAGGGGGCAAAGTCAGCCCCAGCATTTT.